This TCR beta chain was identified in a study of blood T cell repertoires in COVID-19. Germline CDR1 SGHRS, CDR2 YFSETQ. This CDR3 is built from 16 residues. Germline trimming cut 0 bases from V and 7 bases from J; bases unmatched to any gene: 10. Followed over time, Seattle patients had been enrolled while infection was active. Source study methods: Cell counts per sample came from amplifying reference gene primers. TCRdb keeps only in-frame clones here, not all; method: immunoSEQ multiplex PCR. That table gives V, J and clone size, and the DNA gave D and trimming. The data show some 64,000 clones, 84% seen once.

The sequence was obtained from a man in his sixties with COVID-19, enrolled during active disease. The sequenced sample consisted of peripheral blood. The J gene is TRBJ2-1, the V gene TRBV5-1; 7 bases align to TRBD1. This CDR3 reads CASSLGLGTDANEQFF. CDR3 DNA sequence: TGCGCCAGCAGCTTGGGGCTAGGGACAGATGCAAATGAGCAGTTCTTC.